These 20 T cell receptor beta chains were sequenced from one sample in a study of T cells in Graves' hyperthyroidism and ophthalmopathy. RNA transcripts served as the template for amplifying TCR beta CDR3 regions. A set of HTBI primers served as the primers for a first-round RT-PCR of the TCR CDR3. TCRdb re-called the multiplex PCR reads with MiXCR, one entry per CDR3 protein. The repertoire consists of approximately 420,000 distinct CDR3 sequences, with about 13% occurring once and the leading ten covering 5.3%. The sequenced sample consisted of blood. The receptors were gathered from a young woman with Graves' hyperthyroidism.

At least ten counts were recorded for this clonotype. The rearrangement joins TRBV11-2 to TRBJ2-5; the match to TRBD2 covers 11 bases. The CDR3 runs 18 residues. Per the germline V gene, CDR1 is SGHAT and CDR2 is FQNNGV. The ends lost 1 base at V and 4 bases at J; junction bases unmatched: 11. The CDR3 spells CASSLVTSGSSLGETQYF. CDR3 bases: TGTGCCAGCAGCTTAGTTACTAGCGGGAGTTCTCTAGGAGAGACCCAGTACTTC.

This clonotype was detected ten times or more. The V call is TRBV27, the J call TRBJ2-7; either TRBD1 or TRBD2 may fit D (5 bases each). Germline CDR1 MNHEY, CDR2 SMNVEV (reference sequence). V dropped 6 bases and J dropped 3 bases, with 12 bases sitting between them. The CDR3 loop spans 13 amino acids. Written as DNA, the CDR3 is TGTGCCAGCAGCCTAGGGACGGGCTACGAGCAGTACTTC. It translates to CASSLGTGYEQYF.

This clonotype was seen many times. The chain combines TRBV2 with TRBJ1-2; D might be TRBD1 (5 bases). The CDR3 is made up of 12 amino acids. V shed 6 bases and J shed 7 bases, with 12 bases lying between them. Germline CDR1 reads SNHLY; CDR2 reads FYNNEI. CDR3 sequence reads: CASSSGTPGYTF. CDR3 DNA: TGTGCCAGCAGCTCCGGGACCCCTGGCTACACCTTC. Based on the CDR3 plus reference TRBV2 and TRBJ1-2, the full variable domain is EPEVTQTPSHQVTQMGQEVILRCVPISNHLYFYWYRQILGQKVEFLVSFYNNEISEKSEIFDDQFSVERPDGSNFTLKIRSTKLEDSAMYFCASSSGTPGYTFGSGTRLTVV.

This clonotype was detected only a few times. The chain joins TRBV7-6 to TRBJ2-3, with 10 bases fitting TRBD1. V gave up 5 bases and J gave up 3 bases; unmatched junction bases: 5. Germline-derived CDR1 and CDR2 are SGHVS and FNYEAQ. The CDR3 extends over 15 amino acids. Here the CDR3 reads CASSHRTGGTDTQYF. CDR3 sequence (DNA): TGTGCCAGCAGCCACCGGACAGGGGGTACAGATACGCAGTATTTT.

J is TRBJ2-7 and V is TRBV7-9, with D possibly TRBD1 on 5 matching bases. Trimming stripped 5 bases from V and 3 bases from J, with 11 bases between. In germline, CDR1 is SEHNR, CDR2 FQNEAQ (reference sequence). The CDR3 extends over 13 amino acids. CDR3 amino acids: CASSPDTYYEQYF. The CDR3 nucleotides are TGTGCCAGCAGCCCGGACACCTACTACGAGCAGTACTTC.

The CDR3 is CASSSGGSPLHF. The DNA for the CDR3 is TGTGCCAGCAGCTCGGGGGGATCACCCCTCCACTTT. This chain joins TRBV7-9 and TRBJ1-6; D might be TRBD1 (5 bases). Trimming left V 4 bases short and J 10 bases short, with 8 bases between. Germline CDR1 reads SEHNR; CDR2 reads FQNEAQ (reference sequence). This CDR3 is 12 amino acids long.

On this clonotype itself: Since a much larger clone is just one base distant, this may be a read error. This chain connects TRBV12-3 or TRBV12-4 to TRBJ1-1; perhaps TRBD1 as D (5 bases). This CDR3 has 16 residues. The CDR3 coding sequence is TGTGCCAGCAGTTTTGCGGGGGAGGTCTGGAACACTGAAGCTTCCTTT. This translates into CASSFAGEVWNTEASF.

The table lists this clonotype with many counts. This chain connects TRBV6-1 to TRBJ1-1, with 8 bases matching TRBD1. J lost 1 base, V lost 6 bases, and 10 bases had no gene match. The CDR3 consists of 16 residues. Germline V gene sequence: CDR1 MNHNS, CDR2 SASEGT. The CDR3 nucleotides are TGTGCCAGCAGAATAAAGACAGGGGTTTCGAACACTGAAGCTTTCTTT. It is translated as CASRIKTGVSNTEAFF.

This clonotype has ten or more counts. The chain combines TRBV2 with TRBJ2-1; 10 bases are shared with TRBD2. This CDR3 spans 16 amino acids. The germline V gene encodes CDR1 SNHLY and CDR2 FYNNEI. After removal of 0 bases from V and 2 bases from J, the junction contained 1 base not matched to a gene. The DNA of the CDR3 is TGTGCCAGCAGTGAAGCCGGGACTAGCGCCTACAATGAGCAGTTCTTC. Its translation is CASSEAGTSAYNEQFF.

The chain has TRBV6-4 and TRBJ1-4; the D is unclear. CDR3 size: 14 residues. In germline, CDR1 is MRHNA, CDR2 SNTAGT. V lost 5 bases to trimming and J lost 7 bases, with 14 bases between them. The CDR3, as DNA: TGTGCCAGCAGTTACGGTACTGCTAGTGAAAAACTGTTTTTT. Translating gives CASSYGTASEKLFF.

This clonotype was counted at least ten times. The rearrangement uses TRBV28 and TRBJ2-3, with 10 bases that match TRBD2. Trimming took 3 bases from V and 2 from J; bases not matched to a gene: 17. The CDR3 contains 20 residues. CDR1 MDHEN and CDR2 SYDVKM come from the germline V gene. The CDR3 loop reads CASSLGGLATTFSATDTQYF. DNA for the CDR3: TGTGCCAGCAGTTTGGGGGGACTAGCGACAACCTTTTCCGCCACAGATACGCAGTATTTT.

This clonotype was counted ten times or more. V gene TRBV12-3 or TRBV12-4 combines with J gene TRBJ2-1; no firm D call. This CDR3 is 13 amino acids long. The V end lost 2 bases, the J end lost 9 bases, and 11 bases lay between the germline ends. For the CDR3, the DNA is TGTGCCAGCAGTTTACAAGGCTATGGTGAGCAGTTCTTC. Its translation: CASSLQGYGEQFF.

In this sample, this clonotype turned up many times. The chain joins TRBV9 to TRBJ1-1; D uncertain. Trimming pared 0 bases from V and 1 base from J, leaving 4 bases between. The CDR3 spans 13 residues. Germline CDR1 SGDLS, CDR2 YYNGEE. CDR3 protein: CASSVGPNTEAFF. The DNA for the CDR3 is TGTGCCAGCAGCGTAGGGCCGAACACTGAAGCTTTCTTT. Supplemented by reference TRBV9 and TRBJ1-1, the full variable domain reads DSGVTQTPKHLITATGQRVTLRCSPRSGDLSVYWYQQSLDQGLQFLIQYYNGEERAKGNILERFSAQQFPDLHSELNLSSLELGDSALYFCASSVGPNTEAFFGQGTRLTVV.

This clonotype was recorded at least ten times. The CDR3 reads CASSVAGQVNTEAFF. The CDR3, as DNA: TGTGCCAGCAGCGTAGCGGGACAGGTGAACACTGAAGCTTTCTTT. The gene calls are TRBV9 and TRBJ1-1; TRBD1 agrees at 8 bases. The CDR3 spans 15 residues. Trimming removed 0 bases from V and 0 bases from J; junction bases left unmatched: 1. Per the germline V gene, CDR1 is SGDLS and CDR2 is YYNGEE.

This clonotype was seen many times. The V call is TRBV10-3, the J call TRBJ2-1, with D possibly being TRBD2 (6 bases). Trimming cost V 0 bases and J 2 bases, with 11 bases left between them. This CDR3 has 16 residues. Germline values: CDR1 ENHRY, CDR2 SYGVKD. The DNA of the CDR3 is TGTGCCATCAGTGAGTCTTGGACGGGAGCCTACAATGAGCAGTTCTTC. Its translation is CAISESWTGAYNEQFF.

The sample holds many counts of this clonotype. This chain joins TRBV27 and TRBJ2-3; D perhaps matches TRBD2 (5 bases). CDR3 length: 15 amino acids. The V gene's germline CDR1 is MNHEY and CDR2 SMNVEV (reference sequence). The V end was cut by 6 bases, the J end by 0 bases, with 13 bases between. CDR3 loop: CASSSPGSSTDTQYF. CDR3 in DNA: TGTGCCAGCAGCTCTCCGGGATCTAGCACAGATACGCAGTATTTT.

The J gene is TRBJ2-5, the V gene TRBV20-1; TRBD2 agrees at 9 bases. V shed 2 bases and J 4 bases; nucleotides not matched to a gene: 2. Germline values: CDR1 DFQATT, CDR2 SNEGSKA (reference sequence). The CDR3 runs to 13 residues. The CDR3 sequence is CSARLAGRETQYF. CDR3 DNA sequence: TGCAGTGCTAGACTAGCGGGACGAGAGACCCAGTACTTC.

This clonotype was seen repeatedly, ten times or more. V usage is TRBV19 and J usage is TRBJ1-6; no firm D call. CDR1 and CDR2 from the germline V gene are LNHDA and SQIVND (reference sequence). The ends were cut back, 0 bases at V and 10 bases at J, with 13 bases in the middle. CDR3 length: 15 residues. The CDR3 is CASSIDSGTASPLHF. The CDR3 DNA reads as TGTGCCAGTAGTATAGATTCCGGAACCGCCTCACCCCTCCACTTT.

This clonotype has just a few counts. CDR3 sequence: CASSRQTGKDGYTF. Here the CDR3 DNA reads TGTGCCAGCAGCCGCCAGACAGGGAAGGATGGCTACACCTTC. The chain employs TRBV9 and TRBJ1-2, with TRBD1 matching 7 bases. Germline V gene lookup returns CDR1 SGDLS and CDR2 YYNGEE. The CDR3 runs to 14 residues. Losses at the gene ends were 4 bases for V and 6 bases for J; bases not matched to a gene: 9.

This clonotype showed up just a few times. This sequence may be a read error, since a much larger clone differs from it by one base. The chain is built from TRBV20-1 and TRBJ1-1, with a tentative D call TRBD1 (6 bases). CDR1 is DFQATT, CDR2 SNEGSKA, per germline (reference sequence). The CDR3 covers 12 residues. V shed 4 bases and J shed 10 bases, with 16 bases lying between them. The CDR3 loop is CSAIERGHGAFF. The CDR3 DNA reads as TGCAGTGCTATCGAACGGGGGCATGGAGCTTTCTTT.